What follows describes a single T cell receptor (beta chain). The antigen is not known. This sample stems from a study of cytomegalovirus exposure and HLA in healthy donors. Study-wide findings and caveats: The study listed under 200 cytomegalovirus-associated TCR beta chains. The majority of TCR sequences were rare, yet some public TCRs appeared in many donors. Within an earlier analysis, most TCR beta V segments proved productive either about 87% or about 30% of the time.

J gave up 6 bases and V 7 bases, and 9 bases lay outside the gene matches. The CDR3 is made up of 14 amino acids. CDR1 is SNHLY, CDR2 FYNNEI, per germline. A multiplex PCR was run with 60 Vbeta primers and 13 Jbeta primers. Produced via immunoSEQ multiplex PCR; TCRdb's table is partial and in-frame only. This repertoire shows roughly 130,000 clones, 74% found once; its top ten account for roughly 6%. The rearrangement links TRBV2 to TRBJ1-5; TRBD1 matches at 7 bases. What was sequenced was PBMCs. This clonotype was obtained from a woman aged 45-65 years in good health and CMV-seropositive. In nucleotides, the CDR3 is TGTGCCAGCAACGAGAACAGGGGTTCTCAGCCCCAGCATTTT. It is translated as CASNENRGSQPQHF.